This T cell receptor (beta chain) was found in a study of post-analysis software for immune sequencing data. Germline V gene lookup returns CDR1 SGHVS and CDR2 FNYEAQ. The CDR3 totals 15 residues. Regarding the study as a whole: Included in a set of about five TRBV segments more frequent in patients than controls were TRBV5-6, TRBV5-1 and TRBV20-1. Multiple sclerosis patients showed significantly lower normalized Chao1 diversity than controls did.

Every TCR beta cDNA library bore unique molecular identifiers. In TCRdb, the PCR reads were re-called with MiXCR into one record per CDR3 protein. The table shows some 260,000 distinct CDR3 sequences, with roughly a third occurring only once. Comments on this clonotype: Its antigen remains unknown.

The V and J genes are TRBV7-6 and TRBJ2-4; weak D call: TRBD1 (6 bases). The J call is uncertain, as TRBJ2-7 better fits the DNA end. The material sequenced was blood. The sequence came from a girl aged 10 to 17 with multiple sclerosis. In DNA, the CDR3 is TGTGCCAGCAGCTTAGCCCCGGACAGCTCCTACGAGCAGTACTTC. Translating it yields CASSLAPDSSYEQYF.